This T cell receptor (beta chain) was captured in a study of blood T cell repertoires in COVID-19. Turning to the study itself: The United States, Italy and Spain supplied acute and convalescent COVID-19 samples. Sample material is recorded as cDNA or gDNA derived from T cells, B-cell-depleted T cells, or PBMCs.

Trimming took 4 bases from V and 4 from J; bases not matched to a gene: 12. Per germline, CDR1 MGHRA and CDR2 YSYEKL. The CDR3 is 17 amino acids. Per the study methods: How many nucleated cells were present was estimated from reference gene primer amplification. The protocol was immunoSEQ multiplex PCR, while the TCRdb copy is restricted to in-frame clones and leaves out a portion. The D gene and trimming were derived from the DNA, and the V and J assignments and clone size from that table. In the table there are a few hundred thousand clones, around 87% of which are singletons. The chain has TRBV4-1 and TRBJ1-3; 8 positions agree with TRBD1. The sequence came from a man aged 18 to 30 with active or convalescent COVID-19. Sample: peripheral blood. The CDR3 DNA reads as TGCGCCAGCAGCCCTACCTCCAGGACAGGGTTAGGAAACACCATATATTTT. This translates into CASSPTSRTGLGNTIYF.